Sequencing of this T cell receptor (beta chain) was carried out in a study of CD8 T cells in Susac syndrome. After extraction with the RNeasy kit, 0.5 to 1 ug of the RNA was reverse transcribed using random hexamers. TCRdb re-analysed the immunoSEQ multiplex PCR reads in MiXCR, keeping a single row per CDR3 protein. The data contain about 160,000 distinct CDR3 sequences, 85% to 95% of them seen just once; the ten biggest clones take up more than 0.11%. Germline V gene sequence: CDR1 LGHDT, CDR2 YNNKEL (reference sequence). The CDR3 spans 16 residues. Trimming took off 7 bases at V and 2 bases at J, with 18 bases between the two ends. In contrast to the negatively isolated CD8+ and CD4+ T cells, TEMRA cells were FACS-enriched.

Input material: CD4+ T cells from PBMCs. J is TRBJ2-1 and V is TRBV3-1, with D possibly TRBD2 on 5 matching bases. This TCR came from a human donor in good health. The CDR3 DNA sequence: TGTGCCAGCACTTTTCCGCGGGCCACCCCCTACAATGAGCAGTTCTTC. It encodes CASTFPRATPYNEQFF.